The sequence of this T cell receptor (beta chain) was determined in a study of OX40 agonist ivuxolimab in advanced cancers. Produced via immunoSEQ multiplex PCR; TCRdb's table is partial and in-frame only. The sample has fewer than 50,000 clones; approximately 88% are singletons. V trimming: 5 bases; J trimming: 0 bases; junction bases outside the gene matches: 3. The CDR3 runs to 14 residues. From germline, CDR1 is SNHLY and CDR2 FYNNEI. This clone was observed a few times. This chain connects TRBV2 to TRBJ2-7; 8 positions match TRBD1. The sequence was obtained from an adult with an advanced solid tumor such as melanoma, head and neck, liver or kidney cancer. The sequences come from CD4+ or CD8+ T cells sorted from blood, collected in a trial of the OX40 agonist ivuxolimab. The CDR3: CASSQDRDSYEQYF. CDR3 bases: TGTGCCAGCAGTCAGGACAGGGACTCCTACGAGCAGTACTTC.